This T cell receptor beta chain comes out of a study of blood T cells in healthy people across ages. Whole-study results and caveats: With donor CMV status unknown, expanded clonotype changes were possibly confounded.

A J-beta primer mix and a sample-barcoded 5' primer were used in a second PCR of roughly 6 to 12 cycles. In TCRdb, the 5' RACE reads were re-called with MiXCR into one record per CDR3 protein. Here the sample spans some 1,000,000 distinct CDR3 sequences, almost 25% being singletons. The sample holds a few counts of this clonotype. The antigen remains undetermined. This CDR3 has 13 residues. CDR1 and CDR2 (germline): MDHEN, SYDVKM. Trimming cost V 8 bases and J 2 bases, with 12 bases left between them. Samples each yielded at least 6 micrograms of total RNA. Separately, the same data were catalogued under a study of T cells of mothers and their children.

The TCR was taken from a girl under 10 years old in good health. Sample: blood. V is TRBV28 and J is TRBJ1-2; D unclear. The CDR3 region has the DNA TGTGCCAGCGACGGAGCAGGAAACTATGGCTACACCTTC. Encoded protein: CASDGAGNYGYTF.